This is a list of T cell receptor beta chains from one sample in a study of blood T cell repertoires in COVID-19. Repertoires were generated with immunoSEQ multiplex PCR, while TCRdb's copy carries only in-frame clones and drops some. The sample lists about 82,000 clones, around 82% occurring once. Sequencing was carried out using peripheral blood. These receptor sequences come from a woman aged 55-70 years with acute or convalescent COVID-19. Each CDR3 is given with its conserved first and last residue. Fields, in order: J gene, V gene, clone size, D gene, CDR3 DNA, CDR3 protein. D genes are given only for firm matches. For some rows the clone size is stated as once, few or many, or as a class when expanded; others skip it.

TRBJ1-2	TRBV20-1	-	-	TGCAGTGCTCAAACCGGGACATTAGGGGCCTTC	CSAQTGTLGAF
TRBJ2-7	TRBV5-1	-	TRBD2	TGCGCCAGCAGCTTGGCTACTAGCGGCTACGAGCAGTACTTC	CASSLATSGYEQYF
TRBJ1-1	TRBV2	once	-	TGTGCCACCTCCGACAGCCTGAACACTGAAGCTTTCTTT	CATSDSLNTEAFF
TRBJ1-5	TRBV6-5	-	-	TGTGCCAGCAGCGCAGGGGGCAATCAGCCCCAGCATTTT	CASSAGGNQPQHF
TRBJ1-3	TRBV20-1	-	-	TGCAGTGCTTTTTTGGCGGAAGCCATATATTTT	CSAFLAEAIYF
TRBJ1-4	TRBV5-6	-	TRBD1	TGTGCCAGCAGCTACCTCGGGACAGGGCCAGAAAAACTGTTTTTT	CASSYLGTGPEKLFF
TRBJ1-2	TRBV6-5	-	-	TGTGCCAGCAGTTCGGGGACACCTGGGGGTGGCTACACCTTC	CASSSGTPGGGYTF
TRBJ1-5	TRBV4-2	-	TRBD1	TGTGCCAGCAGCCAAGAAGACAGGGGTGGACAGCCCCAGCATTTT	CASSQEDRGGQPQHF
TRBJ2-1	TRBV6-5	medium-sized	-	TGTGCCAGCAGCGGTAGCGGCGGGGTCCACAATGAGCAGTTCTTC	CASSGSGGVHNEQFF
TRBJ2-7	TRBV5-1	-	-	TGCGCCAGCAGCTTCGGCGGCGGGACCACCTCCTACGAGCAGTACTTC	CASSFGGGTTSYEQYF
TRBJ1-2	TRBV30	-	-	TGTGCCTGCCACAGGCCGGGCCATGGCTACACCTTC	CACHRPGHGYTF
TRBJ2-7	TRBV9	-	-	TGTGCCAGCAGCGCAGGGGGGTACTACGAGCAGTACTTC	CASSAGGYYEQYF
TRBJ2-7	TRBV6-6	-	TRBD1	TGTGCCAGCAGTTCATTGACAGGGGGCCGCTACGAGCAGTACTTC	CASSSLTGGRYEQYF
TRBJ2-7	TRBV3-1/TRBV3-2	-	TRBD1	TGTGCCAGCAGCCCAGGGTCGAAAGGACAGGGTATCCTCTACGAGCAGTACTTC	CASSPGSKGQGILYEQYF
TRBJ2-1	TRBV20-1	-	-	TGCAGTGCTAGTCGGGTGAGCTCCTACAATGAGCAGTTCTTC	CSASRVSSYNEQFF
TRBJ2-1	TRBV7-3	-	-	TGTGCCAGCAGCTTACTTCTTTCCTCCTACAATGAGCAGTTCTTC	CASSLLLSSYNEQFF
TRBJ2-1	TRBV27	few	-	TGTGCCAGCAGTCAGACAGATTGGAGCTACAATGAGCAGTTCTTC	CASSQTDWSYNEQFF
TRBJ1-2	TRBV7-2	-	-	TGTGCCAGCAGCCCTGGTTTTGGCAGGGATGGCTACACCTTC	CASSPGFGRDGYTF
TRBJ1-2	TRBV4-2	once	-	TGTGCCAGCAGCCAAGCTTCCCTTGCTAACTATGGCTACACCTTC	CASSQASLANYGYTF
TRBJ2-7	TRBV7-9	-	-	TGTGCCAGCAGCTTATTCGAGACAGCGTCCTACGAGCAGTACTTC	CASSLFETASYEQYF
TRBJ2-2	TRBV3-1/TRBV3-2	-	TRBD2	TGTGCCAGCAGCCAGACTAGCGGCGGTGTCGGGGAGCTGTTTTTT	CASSQTSGGVGELFF
TRBJ1-4	TRBV9	few	TRBD1	TGTGCCAGCAGTAGACAGGGGGCGGAGCGGGAAAAACTGTTTTTT	CASSRQGAEREKLFF
TRBJ1-5	TRBV6-5	-	-	TGTGCCAGCAGCTTGCGGGCCAGCGGGTATCAGCCCCAGCATTTT	CASSLRASGYQPQHF
TRBJ2-7	TRBV18	-	TRBD1	TGTGCCAGCTCCCACCGACAGGGCGATTCCTACGAGCAGTACTTC	CASSHRQGDSYEQYF
TRBJ2-3	TRBV4-1	-	TRBD2	TGCGCCACCAGGGGACTAGCGGGGGGCCTCACAGATACGCAGTATTTT	CATRGLAGGLTDTQYF
TRBJ2-2	TRBV9	few	-	TGTGCCAGCAGCCCCCCAGGCGGGCTCAACACCGGGGAGCTGTTTTTT	CASSPPGGLNTGELFF